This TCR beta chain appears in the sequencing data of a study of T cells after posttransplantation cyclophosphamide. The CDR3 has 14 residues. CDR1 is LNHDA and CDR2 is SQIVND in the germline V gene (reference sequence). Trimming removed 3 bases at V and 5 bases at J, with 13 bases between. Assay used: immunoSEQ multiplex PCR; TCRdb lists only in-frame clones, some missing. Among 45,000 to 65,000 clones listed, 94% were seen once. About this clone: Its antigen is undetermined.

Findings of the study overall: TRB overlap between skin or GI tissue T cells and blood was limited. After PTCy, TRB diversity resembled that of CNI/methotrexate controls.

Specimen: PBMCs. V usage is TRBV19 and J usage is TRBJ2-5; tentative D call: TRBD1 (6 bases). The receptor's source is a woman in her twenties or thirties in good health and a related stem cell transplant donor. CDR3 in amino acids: CASSIFNQGETQYF. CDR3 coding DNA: TGTGCCAGTAGTATTTTCAACCAGGGGGAGACCCAGTACTTC.